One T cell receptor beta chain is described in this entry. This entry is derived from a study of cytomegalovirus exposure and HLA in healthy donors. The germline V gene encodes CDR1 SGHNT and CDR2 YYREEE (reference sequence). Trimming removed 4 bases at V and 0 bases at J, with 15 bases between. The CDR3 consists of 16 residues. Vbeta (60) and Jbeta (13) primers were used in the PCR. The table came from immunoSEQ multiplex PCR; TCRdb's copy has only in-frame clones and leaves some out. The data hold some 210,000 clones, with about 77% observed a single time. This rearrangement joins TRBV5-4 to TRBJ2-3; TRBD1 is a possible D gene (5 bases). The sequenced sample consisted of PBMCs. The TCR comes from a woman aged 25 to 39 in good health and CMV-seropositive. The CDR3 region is CASSLSTASSTDTQYF. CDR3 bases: TGTGCCAGCAGCCTCTCGACAGCATCTAGCACAGATACGCAGTATTTT.